Described below is a single TCR beta chain sequence and its context. Its antigen remains unidentified. This record comes from a study of OX40 agonist ivuxolimab in advanced cancers. Study-wide background: The mean age was around 56 years, ranging from roughly 23 to 79, with 82.7% of participants male. Two patients with cutaneous melanoma and one with hepatocellular carcinoma, three in total, showed partial responses. Study-wide findings and caveats: On average, CD8+ T cells showed a greater number of expanded clones than CD4+.

Trimming stripped 2 bases from V and 1 base from J, with 13 bases between. CDR1 and CDR2 from the germline V gene are SGHNT and YYREEE (reference sequence). There are 16 residues in the CDR3. Libraries were prepared by immunoSEQ multiplex PCR; TCRdb keeps only in-frame clonotypes and omits some of them. The table includes tens of thousands of clones, 75% to 90% detected once. The chain uses TRBV5-4 and TRBJ2-1, with D perhaps TRBD2 (6 bases). The sequencing here drew on CD4+ or CD8+ T cells sorted from blood, taken in a trial of the OX40 agonist ivuxolimab. This receptor was taken from an adult with an advanced solid tumor such as melanoma, head and neck, liver or kidney cancer. The CDR3 DNA is TGTGCCAGCAGCTTCGGTGGGAGGATTTCCTACAATGAGCAGTTCTTC. Amino acids: CASSFGGRISYNEQFF. Based on the CDR3 plus reference TRBV5-4 and TRBJ2-1, the full variable domain is ETGVTQSPTHLIKTRGQQVTLRCSSQSGHNTVSWYQQALGQGPQFIFQYYREEENGRGNFPPRFSGLQFPNYSSELNVNALELDDSALYLCASSFGGRISYNEQFFGPGTRLTVL.